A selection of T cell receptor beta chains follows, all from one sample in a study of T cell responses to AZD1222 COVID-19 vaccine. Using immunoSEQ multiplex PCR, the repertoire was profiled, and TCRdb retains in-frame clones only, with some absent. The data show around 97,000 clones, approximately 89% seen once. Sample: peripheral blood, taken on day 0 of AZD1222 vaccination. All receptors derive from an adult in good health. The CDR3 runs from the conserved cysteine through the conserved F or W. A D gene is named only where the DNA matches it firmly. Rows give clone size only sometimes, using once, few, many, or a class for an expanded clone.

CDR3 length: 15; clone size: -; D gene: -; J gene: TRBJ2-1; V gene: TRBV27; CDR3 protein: CASSLKASPYNEQFF; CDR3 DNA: TGTGCCAGCAGTTTGAAGGCGAGCCCATACAATGAGCAGTTCTTC
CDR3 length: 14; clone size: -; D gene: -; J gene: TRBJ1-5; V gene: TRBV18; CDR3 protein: CASSSQTDYQPQHF; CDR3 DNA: TGTGCCAGCTCATCTCAGACGGATTATCAGCCCCAGCATTTT
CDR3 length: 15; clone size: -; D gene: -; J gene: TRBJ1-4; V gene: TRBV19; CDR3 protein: CASSMSGGINEKLFF; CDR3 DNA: TGTGCCAGTAGTATGTCTGGCGGAATTAATGAAAAACTGTTTTTT
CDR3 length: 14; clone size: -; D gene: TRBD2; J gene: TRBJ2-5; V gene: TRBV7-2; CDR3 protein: CASSSGGAGETQYF; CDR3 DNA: TGTGCCAGCAGCTCGGGGGGGGCTGGGGAGACCCAGTACTTC
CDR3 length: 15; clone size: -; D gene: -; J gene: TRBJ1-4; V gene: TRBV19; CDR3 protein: CASSIVGGSAEKLFF; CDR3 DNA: TGTGCCAGTAGTATAGTGGGGGGATCGGCCGAAAAACTGTTTTTT
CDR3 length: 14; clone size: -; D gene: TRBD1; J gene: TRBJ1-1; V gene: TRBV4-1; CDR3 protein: CASSLGQGTAGTFF; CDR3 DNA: TGCGCCAGCAGCCTTGGACAGGGCACCGCGGGAACTTTCTTT
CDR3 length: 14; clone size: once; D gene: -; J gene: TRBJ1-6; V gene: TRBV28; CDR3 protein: CASSLGQGNSPLHF; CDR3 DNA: TGTGCCAGCAGTTTAGGCCAGGGCAATTCACCCCTCCACTTT
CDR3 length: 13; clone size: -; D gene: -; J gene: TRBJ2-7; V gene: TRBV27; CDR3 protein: CASSVGRVYEQYF; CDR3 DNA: TGTGCCAGCAGTGTCGGCAGGGTCTACGAGCAGTACTTC
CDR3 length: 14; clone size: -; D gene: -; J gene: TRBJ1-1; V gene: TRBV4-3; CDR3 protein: CASSHGQTNTEAFF; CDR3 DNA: TGCGCCAGCAGCCACGGACAGACTAACACTGAAGCTTTCTTT
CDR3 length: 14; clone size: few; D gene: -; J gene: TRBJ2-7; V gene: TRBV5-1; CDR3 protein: CASSLVVGSYEQYF; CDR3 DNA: TGCGCCAGCAGCTTGGTGGTAGGGTCCTACGAGCAGTACTTC
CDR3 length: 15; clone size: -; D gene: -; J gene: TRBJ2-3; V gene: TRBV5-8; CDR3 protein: CASSLGLGTTDTQYF; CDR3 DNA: TGTGCCAGCAGCTTGGGACTAGGAACCACAGATACGCAGTATTTT
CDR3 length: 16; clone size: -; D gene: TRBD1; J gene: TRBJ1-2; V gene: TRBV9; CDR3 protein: CASSSDRGQGGYGYTF; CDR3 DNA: TGTGCCAGCAGCTCGGACAGGGGGCAAGGTGGCTATGGCTACACCTTC
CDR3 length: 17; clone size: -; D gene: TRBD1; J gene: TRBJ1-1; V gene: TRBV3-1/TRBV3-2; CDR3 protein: CASSTPPPGQGNTEAFF; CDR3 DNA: TGTGCCAGCAGCACTCCCCCACCGGGACAGGGGAACACTGAAGCTTTCTTT
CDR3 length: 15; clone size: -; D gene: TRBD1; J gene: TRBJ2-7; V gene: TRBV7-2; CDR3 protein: CASSSPWDSLYEQYF; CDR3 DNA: TGTGCCAGCAGCTCCCCATGGGACAGCCTTTACGAGCAGTACTTC
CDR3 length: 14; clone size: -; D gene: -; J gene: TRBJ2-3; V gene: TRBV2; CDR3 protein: CASSDGRSPDTQYF; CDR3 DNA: TGTGCCAGCAGTGATGGGCGTTCCCCAGATACGCAGTATTTT
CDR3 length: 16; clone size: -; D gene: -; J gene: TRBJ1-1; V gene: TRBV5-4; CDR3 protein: CASSLGAGHMNTEAFF; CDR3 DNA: TGTGCCAGCAGCTTGGGGGCCGGACATATGAACACTGAAGCTTTCTTT
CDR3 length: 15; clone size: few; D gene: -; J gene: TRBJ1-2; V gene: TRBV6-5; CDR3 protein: CASSMTGDSLIGYTF; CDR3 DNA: TGTGCCAGCAGTATGACAGGTGATTCTCTTATTGGCTACACCTTC
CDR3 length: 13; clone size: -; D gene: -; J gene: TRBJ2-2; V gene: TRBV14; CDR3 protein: CASSPQNTGELFF; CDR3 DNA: TGTGCCAGCAGCCCGCAGAACACCGGGGAGCTGTTTTTT
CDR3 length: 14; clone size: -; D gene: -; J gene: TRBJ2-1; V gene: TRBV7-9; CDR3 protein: CASSLFPSYNEQFF; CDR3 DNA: TGTGCCAGCAGCTTATTTCCAAGCTACAATGAGCAGTTCTTC
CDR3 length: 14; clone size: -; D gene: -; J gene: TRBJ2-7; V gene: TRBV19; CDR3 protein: CASSQWEAPYEQYF; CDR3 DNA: TGTGCCAGTAGCCAATGGGAGGCGCCCTACGAGCAGTACTTC
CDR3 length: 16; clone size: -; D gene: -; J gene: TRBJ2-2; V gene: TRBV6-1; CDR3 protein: CASSEVPRGWSGELFF; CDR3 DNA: TGTGCCAGCAGTGAAGTTCCGAGGGGGTGGTCCGGGGAGCTGTTTTTT
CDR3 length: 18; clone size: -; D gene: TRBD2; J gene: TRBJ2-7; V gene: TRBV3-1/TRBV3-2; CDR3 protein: CASSHRKPAGEITHEQYF; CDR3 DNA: TGTGCCAGCAGCCATCGGAAGCCAGCGGGAGAAATTACACACGAGCAGTACTTC
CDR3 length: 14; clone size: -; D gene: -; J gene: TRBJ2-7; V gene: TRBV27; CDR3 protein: CASSLEQGRNEQYF; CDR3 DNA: TGTGCCAGCAGCTTGGAACAGGGTAGGAACGAGCAGTACTTC
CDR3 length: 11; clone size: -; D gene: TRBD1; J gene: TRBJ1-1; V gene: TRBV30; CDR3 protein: CAWRAGGGAFF; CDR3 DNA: TGTGCCTGGAGAGCAGGGGGAGGAGCTTTCTTT
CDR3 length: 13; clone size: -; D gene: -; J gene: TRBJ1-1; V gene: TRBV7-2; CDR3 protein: CASSTGQNTEAFF; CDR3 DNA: TGTGCCAGCAGTACGGGACAGAACACTGAAGCTTTCTTT
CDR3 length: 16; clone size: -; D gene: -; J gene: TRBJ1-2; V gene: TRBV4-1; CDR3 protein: CASSQDGAGIDYGYTF; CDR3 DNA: TGCGCCAGCAGCCAAGATGGGGCGGGGATCGACTATGGCTACACCTTC
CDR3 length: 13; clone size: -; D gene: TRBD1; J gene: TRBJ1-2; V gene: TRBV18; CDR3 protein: CASSRDSNYGYTF; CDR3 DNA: TGTGCCAGCTCCCGGGACAGTAACTATGGCTACACCTTC
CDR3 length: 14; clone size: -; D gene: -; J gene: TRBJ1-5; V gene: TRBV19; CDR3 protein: CASSPDKGNQPQHF; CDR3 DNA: TGTGCCAGTAGCCCGGACAAGGGTAATCAGCCCCAGCATTTT
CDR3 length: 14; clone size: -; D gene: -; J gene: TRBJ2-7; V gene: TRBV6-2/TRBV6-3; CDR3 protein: CASSYAGRSYEQYF; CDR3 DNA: TGTGCCAGCAGTTACGCGGGGAGGTCCTACGAGCAGTACTTC
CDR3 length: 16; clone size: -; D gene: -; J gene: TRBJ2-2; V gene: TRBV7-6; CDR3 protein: CASSLEGGTITGELFF; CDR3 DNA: TGTGCCAGCAGCTTAGAGGGGGGGACGATCACCGGGGAGCTGTTTTTT
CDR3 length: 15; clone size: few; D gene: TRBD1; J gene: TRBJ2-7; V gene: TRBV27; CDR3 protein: CASSAPEQGLYEQYF; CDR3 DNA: TGTGCCAGCAGTGCCCCGGAACAGGGGTTATACGAGCAGTACTTC
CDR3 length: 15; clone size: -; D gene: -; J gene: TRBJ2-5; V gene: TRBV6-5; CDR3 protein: CASSLSGRLQETQYF; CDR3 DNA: TGTGCCAGCAGTTTAAGCGGGCGCCTCCAAGAGACCCAGTACTTC
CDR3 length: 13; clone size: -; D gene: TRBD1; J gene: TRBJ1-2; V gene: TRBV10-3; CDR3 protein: CAISDGTGMGYTF; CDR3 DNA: TGTGCCATCAGTGACGGGACAGGGATGGGCTACACCTTC
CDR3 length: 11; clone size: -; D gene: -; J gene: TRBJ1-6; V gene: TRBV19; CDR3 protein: CASSLGGPLHF; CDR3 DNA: TGTGCCAGTAGCCTGGGAGGGCCCCTCCACTTT
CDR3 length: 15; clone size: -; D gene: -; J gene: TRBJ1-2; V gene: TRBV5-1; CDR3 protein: CASSLEPGRSYGYTF; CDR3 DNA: TGCGCCAGCAGCTTGGAACCGGGACGCAGCTATGGCTACACCTTC
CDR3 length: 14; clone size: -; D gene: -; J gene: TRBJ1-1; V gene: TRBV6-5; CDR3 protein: CASSYTGTTGGAFF; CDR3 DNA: TGTGCCAGCAGTTACACGGGGACGACTGGGGGGGCTTTCTTT
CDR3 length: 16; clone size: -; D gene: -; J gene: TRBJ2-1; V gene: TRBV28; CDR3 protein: CASSLIASGSYNEQFF; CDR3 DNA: TGTGCCAGCAGTTTAATAGCCTCCGGCTCCTACAATGAGCAGTTCTTC
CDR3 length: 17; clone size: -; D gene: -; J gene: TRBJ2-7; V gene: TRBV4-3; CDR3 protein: CASSQDLPGGSRYEQYF; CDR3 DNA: TGCGCCAGCAGCCAAGATCTACCCGGGGGCAGTAGGTACGAGCAGTACTTC
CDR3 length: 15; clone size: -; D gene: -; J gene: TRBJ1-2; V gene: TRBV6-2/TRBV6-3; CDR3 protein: CASSYHDRTLDGYTF; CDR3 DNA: TGTGCCAGCAGTTACCACGACAGAACGTTGGATGGCTACACCTTC
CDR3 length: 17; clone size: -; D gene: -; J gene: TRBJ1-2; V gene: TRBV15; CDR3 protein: CATSRGGFEGGKYGYTF; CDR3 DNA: TGTGCCACCAGCAGAGGTGGATTTGAGGGGGGAAAGTATGGCTACACCTTC
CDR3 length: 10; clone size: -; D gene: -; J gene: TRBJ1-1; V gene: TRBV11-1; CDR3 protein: CEREGTEAFF; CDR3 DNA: TGTGAGAGGGAGGGCACTGAAGCTTTCTTT
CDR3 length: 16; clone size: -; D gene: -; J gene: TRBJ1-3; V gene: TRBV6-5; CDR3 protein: CASSYGSGNSGNTIYF; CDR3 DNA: TGTGCCAGCAGTTATGGTTCCGGGAACTCTGGAAACACCATATATTTT